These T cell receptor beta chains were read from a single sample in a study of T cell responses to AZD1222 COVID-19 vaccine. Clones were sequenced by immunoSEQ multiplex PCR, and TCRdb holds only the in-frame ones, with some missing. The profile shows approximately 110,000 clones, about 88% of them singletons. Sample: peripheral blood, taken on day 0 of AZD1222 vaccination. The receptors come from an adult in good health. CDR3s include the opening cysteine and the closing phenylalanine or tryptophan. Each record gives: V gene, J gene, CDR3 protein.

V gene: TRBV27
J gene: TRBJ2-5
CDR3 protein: CASSLSFRYQETQYF

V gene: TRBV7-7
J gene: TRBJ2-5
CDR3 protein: CASSPGLAGDQETQYF

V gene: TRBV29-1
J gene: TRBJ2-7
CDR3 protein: CSVGSGDIGGEQYF

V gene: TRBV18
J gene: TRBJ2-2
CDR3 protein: CASSPRGQGATGELFF

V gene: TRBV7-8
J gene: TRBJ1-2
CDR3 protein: CASSLELVAKGEAGYTF

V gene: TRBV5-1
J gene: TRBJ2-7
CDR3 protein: CASSPSTSGRAGYEQYF

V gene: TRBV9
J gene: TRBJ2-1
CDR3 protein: CASSGGGRAFQYSYNEQFF

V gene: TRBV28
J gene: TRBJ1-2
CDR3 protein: CASSPSRYYTF

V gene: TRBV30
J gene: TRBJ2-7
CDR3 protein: CAWSGVQGDYEQYF

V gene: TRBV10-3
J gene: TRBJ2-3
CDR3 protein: CAISGIAGDVADTQYF

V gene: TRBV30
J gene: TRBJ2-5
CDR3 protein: CAWSRGPETQYF

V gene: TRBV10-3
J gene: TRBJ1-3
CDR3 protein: CAIGGQGGNTIYF

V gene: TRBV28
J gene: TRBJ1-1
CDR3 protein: CASSLWGTGVMGTEAFF

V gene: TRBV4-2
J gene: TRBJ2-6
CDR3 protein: CASSQQGGSGANVLTF

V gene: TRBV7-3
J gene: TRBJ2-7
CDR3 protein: CASSSNLGVGEQYF

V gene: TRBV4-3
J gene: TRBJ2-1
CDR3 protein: CASSQDGLAAYNEQFF

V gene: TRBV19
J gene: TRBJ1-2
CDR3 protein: CASSIVGQLNYGYTF

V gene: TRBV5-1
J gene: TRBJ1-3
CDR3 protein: CASSSLGVGNPSGNTIYF

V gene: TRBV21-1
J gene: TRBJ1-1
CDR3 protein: CASEFQGLGRVNTEAFF

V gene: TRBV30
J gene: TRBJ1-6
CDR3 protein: CARAPWRANSPLHF

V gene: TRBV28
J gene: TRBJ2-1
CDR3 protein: CASSFPGGEQFF

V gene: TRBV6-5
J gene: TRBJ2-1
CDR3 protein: CASSRLIAEYNEQFF

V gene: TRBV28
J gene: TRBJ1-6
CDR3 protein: CASSITSGYNSPLHF

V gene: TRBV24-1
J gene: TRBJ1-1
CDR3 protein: CATSDYGGTEAFF

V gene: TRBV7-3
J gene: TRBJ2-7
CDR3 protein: CASSLGPGEFEEQYF

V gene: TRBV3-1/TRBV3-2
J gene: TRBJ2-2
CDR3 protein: CASSRGSGSSGELFF

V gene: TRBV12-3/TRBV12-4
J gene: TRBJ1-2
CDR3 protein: CASSRSSKGYTF

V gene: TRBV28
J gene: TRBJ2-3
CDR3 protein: CASSLFVLAGFGDTQYF

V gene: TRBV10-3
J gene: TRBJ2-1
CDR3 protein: CAISTQGAHEQFF

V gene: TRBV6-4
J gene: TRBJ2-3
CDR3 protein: CASSEGGEDTQYF

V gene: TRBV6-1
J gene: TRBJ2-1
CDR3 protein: CASSEYRNEQFF

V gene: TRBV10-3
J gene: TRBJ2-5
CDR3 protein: CAIRASQGQETQYF

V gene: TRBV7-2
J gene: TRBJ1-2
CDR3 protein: CASSPLQDYGYTF

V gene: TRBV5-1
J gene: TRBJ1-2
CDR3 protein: CASSSPSTGNYGYTF

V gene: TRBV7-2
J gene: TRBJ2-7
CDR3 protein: CASSRRLAGEGEQYF

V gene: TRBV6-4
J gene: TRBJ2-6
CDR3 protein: CASSNRSGANVLTF

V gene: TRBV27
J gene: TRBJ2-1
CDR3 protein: CASSLREGNEQFF

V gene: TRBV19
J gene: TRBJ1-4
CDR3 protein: CASSISDPGREKLFF

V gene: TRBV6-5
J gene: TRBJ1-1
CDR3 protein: CASVFARLVTEAFF

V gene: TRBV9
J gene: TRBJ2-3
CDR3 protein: CASSQTSADTQYF

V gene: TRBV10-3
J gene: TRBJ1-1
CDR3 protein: CAISPQGTEAFF

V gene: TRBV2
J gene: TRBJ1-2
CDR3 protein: CASTLYYGYTF